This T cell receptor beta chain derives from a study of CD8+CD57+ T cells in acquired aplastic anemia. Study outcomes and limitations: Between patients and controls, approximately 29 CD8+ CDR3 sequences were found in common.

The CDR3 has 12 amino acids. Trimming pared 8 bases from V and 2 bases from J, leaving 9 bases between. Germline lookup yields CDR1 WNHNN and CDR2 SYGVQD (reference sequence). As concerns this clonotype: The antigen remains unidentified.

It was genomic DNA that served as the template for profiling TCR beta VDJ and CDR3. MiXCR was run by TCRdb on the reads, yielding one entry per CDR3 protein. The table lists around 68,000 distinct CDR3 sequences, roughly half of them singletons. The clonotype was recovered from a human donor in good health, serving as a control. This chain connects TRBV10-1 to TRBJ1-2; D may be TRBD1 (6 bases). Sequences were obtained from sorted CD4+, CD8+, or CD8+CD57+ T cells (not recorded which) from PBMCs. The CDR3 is CASPTGNYGYTF. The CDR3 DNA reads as TGCGCCAGCCCGACAGGCAACTATGGCTACACCTTC.